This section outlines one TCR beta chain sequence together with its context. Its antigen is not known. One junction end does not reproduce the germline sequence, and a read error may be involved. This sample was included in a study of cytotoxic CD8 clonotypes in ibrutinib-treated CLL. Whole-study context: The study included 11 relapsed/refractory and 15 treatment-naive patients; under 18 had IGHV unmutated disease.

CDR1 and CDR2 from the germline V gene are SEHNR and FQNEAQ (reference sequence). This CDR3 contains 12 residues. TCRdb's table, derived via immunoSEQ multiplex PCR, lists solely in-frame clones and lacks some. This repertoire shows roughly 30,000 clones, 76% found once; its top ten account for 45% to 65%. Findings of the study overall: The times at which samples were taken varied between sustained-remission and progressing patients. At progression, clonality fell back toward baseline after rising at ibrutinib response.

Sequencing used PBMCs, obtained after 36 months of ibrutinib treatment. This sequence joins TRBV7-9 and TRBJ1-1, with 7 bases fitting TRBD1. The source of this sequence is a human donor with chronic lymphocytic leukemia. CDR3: CASSSQTGWLVF. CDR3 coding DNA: TGTGCCAGCAGCTCCCAGACAGGGTGGTTGGTCTTT.